These 31 T cell receptor beta chains originate from one sample sequenced in a study of blood T cell repertoires in COVID-19. Sequencing used immunoSEQ multiplex PCR; TCRdb keeps in-frame clones, though not all of them. Of approximately 360,000 clones listed, about 90% are singletons. Sample: peripheral blood. These TCRs come from a man younger than 30 with active or convalescent COVID-19.

This sequence joins TRBV6-2 or TRBV6-3 and TRBJ2-7, with TRBD1 identical over 9 bases. The length of the CDR3 is 15 residues. V shed 5 bases and J 6 bases; nucleotides not matched to a gene: 11. Germline lookup yields CDR1 MNHEY and CDR2 SVGEGT. The DNA of the CDR3 is TGTGCCAGCAGTATCCGGGACAGGGAGACGGGCGAGCAGTACTTC. Encoded protein: CASSIRDRETGEQYF.

The chain links TRBV6-5 to TRBJ2-7, with 7 bases lining up with TRBD1. The V and J ends lost 7 bases and 5 bases, in that order; junction bases with no gene match: 11. Germline V gene sequence: CDR1 MNHEY, CDR2 SVGAGI. The CDR3 totals 14 residues. DNA for the CDR3: TGTGCCAGCAACGGGGCAGACAGGGTGCACGAGCAGTACTTC. This gives the protein CASNGADRVHEQYF.

The chain is built from TRBV7-6 and TRBJ1-1; 7 nucleotides line up with TRBD1. This CDR3 is built from 11 residues. The germline gives CDR1 SGHVS, CDR2 FNYEAQ. Trimming at V came to 4 bases and at J to 7 bases, leaving 0 bases not matched to a gene. This chain's CDR3 is CASSSGGEAFF. The CDR3 nucleotides read TGTGCCAGCAGCTCAGGGGGTGAAGCTTTCTTT.

The chain couples TRBV7-3 to TRBJ2-4; a weak D match, TRBD1 (7 bases). The CDR3 spans 15 residues. CDR1 and CDR2 (germline): SGHTA, FQGTGA. V lost 5 bases and J 7 bases, leaving 18 bases between the germline ends. CDR3 sequence reads: CASSTRGGAGNIQYF. As DNA, the CDR3 is TGTGCCAGCAGCACACGAGGGGGCGCGGGGAACATTCAGTACTTC.

V usage is TRBV21-1 and J usage is TRBJ2-7; the D call of TRBD1 is as the table states it, not checked on the DNA. TRBV21-1 is given as a pseudogene. This CDR3 contains 13 residues. CDR3 sequence (DNA): TGTGCCAGTAGGACAGGGGGGGCCTACGAGCAGTACTTC. Translation: CASRTGGAYEQYF.

The J gene is TRBJ1-4, the V gene TRBV10-3; D is perhaps TRBD1 (5 bases). Looked up from germline, CDR1 is ENHRY and CDR2 is SYGVKD. The V gene lost 2 bases and the J gene lost 7 bases, with 14 bases spanning the gap. This CDR3 contains 15 residues. In nucleotides, the CDR3 is TGTGCCATCAGTGAGGCCGATGTGACAGCTGAAAAACTGTTTTTT. This codes for CAISEADVTAEKLFF.

This clone was seen a few times. The rearrangement joins TRBV18 to TRBJ1-2; TRBD1 matches 7 bases. This CDR3 spans 13 amino acids. V was clipped by 3 bases and J by 10 bases; unmatched bases: 8. The V gene's germline CDR1 is KGHSH and CDR2 LQKENI. CDR3 residues: CASSPTSGTDYTF. DNA of the CDR3: TGTGCCAGCTCACCCACCTCCGGGACAGACTACACCTTC.

The chain uses TRBV29-1 and TRBJ1-3; D might be TRBD1 (6 bases). Germline values: CDR1 SQVTM, CDR2 ANQGSEA. The CDR3 spans 15 residues. V gave up 6 bases and J gave up 1 base, with 16 bases separating them. The CDR3 reads CSVRDMLASGNTIYF. CDR3 bases: TGCAGCGTCCGGGACATGTTGGCGTCTGGAAACACCATATATTTT.

The gene calls are TRBV19 and TRBJ1-5; D might be TRBD1 (6 bases). Trimming removed 7 bases at V and 4 bases at J, with 14 bases between. CDR1 is LNHDA and CDR2 is SQIVND in the germline V gene (reference sequence). The CDR3 has 14 residues. The CDR3 DNA reads as TGTGCCAGTAAAGATACAGGGTTTAATCAGCCCCAGCATTTT. Protein product: CASKDTGFNQPQHF.

The chain joins TRBV7-9 to TRBJ2-1; D gene ambiguous. The ends were cut back, 5 bases at V and 1 base at J, with 9 bases in the middle. This CDR3 region has 14 residues. Per the germline V gene, CDR1 is SEHNR and CDR2 is FQNEAQ (reference sequence). Written as DNA, the CDR3 is TGTGCCAGCAGCCCCCTATTTTCCTACAATGAGCAGTTCTTC. This encodes CASSPLFSYNEQFF.

The chain recombines TRBV24-1 with TRBJ1-2; D gene unclear. CDR1 and CDR2 (germline): KGHDR, SFDVKD. The ends were cut back, 0 bases at V and 4 bases at J, with 8 bases in the middle. The CDR3 is made up of 14 amino acids. The chain's CDR3 is CATSDLSGGYGYTF. CDR3 nucleotides: TGTGCCACCAGTGATTTGTCCGGAGGCTATGGCTACACCTTC.

The V gene is TRBV29-1, the J gene TRBJ1-2; D unresolved. Germline-derived CDR1 and CDR2 are SQVTM and ANQGSEA. V was cut by 6 bases and J by 4 bases, with 9 bases left in between. This CDR3 comprises 11 residues. CDR3 nucleotides: TGCAGCGTAGACATGGCCTATGGCTACACCTTC. Translation gives CSVDMAYGYTF.

The rearrangement uses TRBV29-1 and TRBJ1-4; TRBD1 is a possible D gene (6 bases). The CDR3 loop spans 11 amino acids. V was pared by 7 bases and J by 11 bases, with 14 bases between. Germline V gene sequence: CDR1 SQVTM, CDR2 ANQGSEA. CDR3 in amino acids: CSGNKGDKLFF. CDR3 nucleotides: TGCAGCGGAAACAAGGGGGACAAACTGTTTTTT.

The chain couples TRBV5-6 to TRBJ2-6; tentatively, D is TRBD1 (6 bases). The CDR3 totals 13 residues. Trimming stripped 2 bases from V and 16 bases from J, with 16 bases between. CDR1 and CDR2 (germline): SGHDT, YYEEEE. The CDR3 coding sequence is TGTGCCAGCAGCTTTTCCTCCAGGGGCAGGCTGACTTTC. It encodes CASSFSSRGRLTF.

V usage is TRBV7-2 and J usage is TRBJ1-1, with a possible D match to TRBD1 (6 bases). Germline assignment: CDR1 SGHTA and CDR2 FQGNSA. The CDR3 loop spans 13 amino acids. With 7 bases removed from V and 2 bases from J, the gap between germline ends came to 11 bases. CDR3 in amino acids: CASTPDRNTEAFF. Here the CDR3 DNA reads TGTGCCAGCACCCCGGACAGAAACACTGAAGCTTTCTTT. Using reference TRBV7-2 and TRBJ1-1 for the parts outside the CDR3, the full variable domain is GAGVSQSPSNKVTEKGKDVELRCDPISGHTALYWYRQSLGQGLEFLIYFQGNSAPDKSGLPSDRFSAERTGGSVSTLTIQRTQQEDSAVYLCASTPDRNTEAFFGQGTRLTVV.

The rearrangement joins TRBV7-2 to TRBJ2-5, with TRBD1 as a possible D gene (6 bases). V shed 0 bases and J shed 5 bases, with 13 bases lying between them. The CDR3 length is 15 residues. Germline V gene sequence: CDR1 SGHTA, CDR2 FQGNSA. This CDR3 reads CASSLARQVLETQYF. The DNA for the CDR3 is TGTGCCAGCAGCTTAGCTCGACAGGTTTTGGAGACCCAGTACTTC.

This chain connects TRBV7-2 to TRBJ2-1; D might be TRBD2 (5 bases). V lost 3 bases and J 4 bases, leaving 10 bases between the germline ends. The CDR3 consists of 14 residues. CDR1 is SGHTA, CDR2 FQGNSA, per germline. The CDR3 loop reads CASSFSSGYNEQFF. The CDR3 DNA sequence: TGTGCCAGCAGCTTTTCGAGCGGATACAATGAGCAGTTCTTC.

V gene TRBV5-5 combines with J gene TRBJ1-4; 8 bases match TRBD1. Trimming at V came to 4 bases and at J to 6 bases, leaving 11 bases not matched to a gene. Germline CDR1 SGHKS, CDR2 YYEKEE (reference sequence). The CDR3 contains 16 residues. The CDR3 DNA is TGTGCCAGCAGCGCGGAACCGGGACAGGCGTATGAAAAACTGTTTTTT. Its translation: CASSAEPGQAYEKLFF.

This chain joins TRBV19 and TRBJ2-7, with 10 bases identical to TRBD2. Germline V gene data show CDR1 as LNHDA and CDR2 as SQIVND (reference sequence). The V gene end was trimmed by 3 bases and the J gene end by 5 bases; junction bases not matched to a gene: 7. This CDR3 is 15 amino acids long. The CDR3 DNA is TGTGCCAGTAGTATCCGGAGGCTAGCGGGAGACGAGCAGTACTTC. Translation gives CASSIRRLAGDEQYF.

The CDR3 coding sequence is TGTGCCAGCAGCCAAGTTGGGGGACAACCCACCGGGGAGCTGTTTTTT. Its translation: CASSQVGGQPTGELFF. The chain has TRBV14 and TRBJ2-2; TRBD1 is a possible D gene (6 bases). Trimming took off 1 base at V and 4 bases at J, with 13 bases between the two ends. In germline, CDR1 is SGHDN, CDR2 FVKESK. This CDR3 is built from 16 residues. Combining the CDR3 with reference TRBV14 and TRBJ2-2 gives the whole variable domain EAGVTQFPSHSVIEKGQTVTLRCDPISGHDNLYWYRRVMGKEIKFLLHFVKESKQDESGMPNNRFLAERTGGTYSTLKVQPAELEDSGVYFCASSQVGGQPTGELFFGEGSRLTVL.

The chain couples TRBV28 to TRBJ1-5, with D tentatively TRBD1 (5 bases). The CDR3 length is 14 residues. V lost 1 base and J 4 bases, leaving 8 bases between the germline ends. Germline CDR1 and CDR2: MDHEN and SYDVKM. The CDR3 protein is CASSLSGKNQPQHF. The CDR3 DNA reads as TGTGCCAGCAGTTTATCAGGGAAAAATCAGCCCCAGCATTTT.

In regard to this clone: The junction shows a germline mismatch at one end, possibly a read error. This chain links TRBV3-1 (or the pseudogene TRBV3-2) with TRBJ1-1, with TRBD1 matching over 10 bases. CDR3 length: 14 residues. The germline V gene has CDR1 LGHDT and CDR2 YNNKEL (reference sequence). The CDR3 region has the DNA TGTGCCAGCAGCCAGGCGGGACAGGGGCCTCACAGTGGTTTT. Translation: CASSQAGQGPHSGF.

This clone was seen a single time. This sequence joins TRBV29-1 and TRBJ2-7, with 9 nucleotides matching TRBD1. Germline loops: CDR1 SQVTM, CDR2 ANQGSEA. V dropped 6 bases and J dropped 4; count of bases not matched to a gene: 4. This CDR3 has 12 residues. CDR3 sequence (DNA): TGCAGCGTCGGGGGACAGGGTTACGAGCAGTACTTC. This codes for CSVGGQGYEQYF.

The chain uses TRBV18 and TRBJ2-2; 7 positions match TRBD2. Germline trimming cut 3 bases from V and 1 base from J; bases unmatched to any gene: 5. In germline, CDR1 is KGHSH, CDR2 LQKENI. There are 16 residues in the CDR3. CDR3 protein: CASSPVLAENTGELFF. CDR3 bases: TGTGCCAGCTCACCCGTGCTAGCGGAGAACACCGGGGAGCTGTTTTTT.

V usage is TRBV19 and J usage is TRBJ1-1; perhaps TRBD1 as D (5 bases). Trimming took 4 bases from V and 4 from J, leaving 10 bases between them. The germline CDR1 and CDR2 sequences are LNHDA and SQIVND (reference sequence). There are 13 residues in the CDR3. The CDR3 protein is CASSTGGATEAFF. CDR3 coding DNA: TGTGCCAGTAGTACGGGAGGGGCCACTGAAGCTTTCTTT.

This chain connects TRBV11-2 to TRBJ1-2; tentative D call: TRBD1 (5 bases). CDR1 and CDR2 (germline): SGHAT, FQNNGV. V shed 0 bases and J shed 1 base, with 15 bases lying between them. The CDR3 runs to 17 residues. The DNA of the CDR3 is TGTGCCAGCAGCTTAGATCCCTACGACAGTCATAACTATGGCTACACCTTC. It yields the protein CASSLDPYDSHNYGYTF.

The chain is built from TRBV30 and TRBJ1-4, with 7 bases that match TRBD1. V dropped 1 base and J dropped 5; count of bases not matched to a gene: 7. The V gene's germline CDR1 is GTSNPN and CDR2 SVGIG (reference sequence). The CDR3 has 15 amino acids. The CDR3 reads CAWSALGTANEKLFF. The CDR3 coding sequence is TGTGCCTGGAGTGCCCTCGGGACAGCAAATGAAAAACTGTTTTTT.

The V call is TRBV6-2 or TRBV6-3, the J call TRBJ2-7; D remains unclear. The CDR3 is 13 residues long. The V end was cut by 1 base, the J end by 3 bases, with 7 bases between. The germline V gene has CDR1 MNHEY and CDR2 SVGEGT. CDR3 sequence reads: CASSYWAYYEQYF. CDR3 nucleotide sequence: TGTGCCAGCAGTTACTGGGCCTACTACGAGCAGTACTTC.

The genes are TRBV6-2 or TRBV6-3 and TRBJ1-2; D gene ambiguous. Germline assignment: CDR1 MNHEY and CDR2 SVGEGT. The CDR3 has 16 residues. V was clipped by 0 bases and J by 5 bases, with 16 bases between them. CDR3 bases: TGTGCCAGCAGTTACTCGAAAGGGAGCGCCCTATATGGCTACACCTTC. Its translation is CASSYSKGSALYGYTF.

The chain couples TRBV6-2 or TRBV6-3 to TRBJ1-5; no clear D gene. Trimming pared 5 bases from V and 3 bases from J, leaving 17 bases between. The CDR3 covers 16 residues. Germline V gene sequence: CDR1 MNHEY, CDR2 SVGEGT. This CDR3 reads CASSTDLLVPNQPQHF. DNA for the CDR3: TGTGCCAGCAGTACCGATCTGTTAGTTCCCAATCAGCCCCAGCATTTT.

This rearrangement joins TRBV7-9 to TRBJ2-3, with 11 bases fitting TRBD2. The CDR3 contains 16 residues. Germline-derived CDR1 and CDR2 are SEHNR and FQNEAQ (reference sequence). J lost 5 bases, V lost 5 bases, and 9 bases had no gene match. CDR3 sequence reads: CASSSPTSGAIDTQYF. CDR3 bases: TGTGCCAGCAGCAGCCCGACTAGCGGGGCGATAGATACGCAGTATTTT.